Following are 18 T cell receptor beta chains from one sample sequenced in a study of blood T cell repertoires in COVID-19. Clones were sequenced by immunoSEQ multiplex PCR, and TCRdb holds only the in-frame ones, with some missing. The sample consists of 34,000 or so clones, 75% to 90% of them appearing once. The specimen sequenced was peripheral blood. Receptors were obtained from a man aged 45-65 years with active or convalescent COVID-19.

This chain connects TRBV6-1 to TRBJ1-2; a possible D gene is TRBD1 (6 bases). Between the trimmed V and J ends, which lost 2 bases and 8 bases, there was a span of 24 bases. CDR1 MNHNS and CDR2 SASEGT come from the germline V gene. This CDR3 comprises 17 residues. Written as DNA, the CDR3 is TGTGCCAGCAGTGAATTGGTACAGGGTTTCAAAGGAATCGGCTACACCTTC. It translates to CASSELVQGFKGIGYTF.

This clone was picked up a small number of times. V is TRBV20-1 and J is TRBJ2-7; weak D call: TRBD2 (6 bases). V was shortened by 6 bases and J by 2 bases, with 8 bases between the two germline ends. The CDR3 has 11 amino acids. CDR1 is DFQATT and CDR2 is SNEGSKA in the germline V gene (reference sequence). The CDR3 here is CSARTTYEQYF. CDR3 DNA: TGCAGTGCAAGGACTACCTACGAGCAGTACTTC.

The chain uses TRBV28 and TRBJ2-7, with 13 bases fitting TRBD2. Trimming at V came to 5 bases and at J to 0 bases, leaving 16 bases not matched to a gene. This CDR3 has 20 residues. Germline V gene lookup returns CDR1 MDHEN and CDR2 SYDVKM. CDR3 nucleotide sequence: TGTGCCAGCAGTACTACGACTAGCGGGAGGCCCATGGGCCGCTCCTACGAGCAGTACTTC. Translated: CASSTTTSGRPMGRSYEQYF.

In nucleotides, the CDR3 is TGTGCCAGCAGTTTTGGGGGCATGACTGAAGCTTTCTTT. Translated, it gives CASSFGGMTEAFF. The genes are TRBV27 and TRBJ1-1; D possibly corresponds to TRBD1 (6 bases). This CDR3 spans 13 amino acids. CDR1 and CDR2 from the germline V gene are MNHEY and SMNVEV (reference sequence). Trimming took 3 bases from V and 5 from J, leaving 10 bases between them.

This CDR3 reads CASSHRGIAGNTIYF. The CDR3 nucleotides are TGTGCCAGCAGTCACAGGGGGATTGCGGGAAACACCATATATTTT. The genes are TRBV2 and TRBJ1-3, with TRBD1 identical over 8 bases. J gave up 4 bases and V 5 bases, and 7 bases lay outside the gene matches. From germline, CDR1 is SNHLY and CDR2 FYNNEI. The CDR3 extends over 15 amino acids.

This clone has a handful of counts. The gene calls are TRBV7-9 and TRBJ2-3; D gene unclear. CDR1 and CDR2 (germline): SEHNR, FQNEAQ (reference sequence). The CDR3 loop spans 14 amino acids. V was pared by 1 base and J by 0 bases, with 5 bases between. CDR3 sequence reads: CASSLDSSTDTQYF. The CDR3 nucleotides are TGTGCCAGCAGCTTAGATTCTAGCACAGATACGCAGTATTTT.

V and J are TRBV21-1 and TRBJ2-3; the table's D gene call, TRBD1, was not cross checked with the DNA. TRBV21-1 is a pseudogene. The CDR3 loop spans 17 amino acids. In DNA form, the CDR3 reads TGTGCCAGCAGCAAAGGGACGACAGGGCCCGACACAGATACGCAGTATTTT. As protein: CASSKGTTGPDTDTQYF.

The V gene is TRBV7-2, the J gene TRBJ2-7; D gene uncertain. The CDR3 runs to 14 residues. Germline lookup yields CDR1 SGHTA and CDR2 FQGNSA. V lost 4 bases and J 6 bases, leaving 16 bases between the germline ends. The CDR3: CASSSLTSVVEQYF. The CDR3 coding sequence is TGTGCCAGCAGCTCATTGACATCCGTCGTCGAGCAGTACTTC. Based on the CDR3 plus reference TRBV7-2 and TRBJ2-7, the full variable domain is GAGVSQSPSNKVTEKGKDVELRCDPISGHTALYWYRQSLGQGLEFLIYFQGNSAPDKSGLPSDRFSAERTGGSVSTLTIQRTQQEDSAVYLCASSSLTSVVEQYFGPGTRLTVT.

The CDR3 DNA reads as TGTGCCAGCAGAGCGGACAGTTATAGCAATCAGCCCCAGCATTTT. Protein sequence: CASRADSYSNQPQHF. V is TRBV2 and J is TRBJ1-5; TRBD1 is a possible D gene (6 bases). This CDR3 has 15 amino acids. The V gene lost 6 bases and the J gene lost 0 bases, with 12 bases spanning the gap. From germline, CDR1 is SNHLY and CDR2 FYNNEI.

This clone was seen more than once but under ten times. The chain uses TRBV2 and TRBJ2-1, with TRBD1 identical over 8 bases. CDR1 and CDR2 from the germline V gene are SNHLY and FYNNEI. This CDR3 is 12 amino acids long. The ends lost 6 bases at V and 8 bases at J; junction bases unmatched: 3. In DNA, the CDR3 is TGTGCCAGCAGGGACAGGGTCTATGAGCAGTTCTTC. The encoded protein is CASRDRVYEQFF.

The CDR3 sequence: CASSHRDYLSYEQYF. Written as DNA, the CDR3 is TGTGCCAGCAGCCACCGAGATTACCTCTCCTACGAGCAGTACTTC. The J gene is TRBJ2-7, the V gene TRBV5-4, with D hard to call. V shed 4 bases and J shed 0 bases, with 14 bases lying between them. The germline gives CDR1 SGHNT, CDR2 YYREEE (reference sequence). The CDR3 has 15 amino acids. Drawing the rest from reference TRBV5-4 and TRBJ2-7, the complete variable domain is ETGVTQSPTHLIKTRGQQVTLRCSSQSGHNTVSWYQQALGQGPQFIFQYYREEENGRGNFPPRFSGLQFPNYSSELNVNALELDDSALYLCASSHRDYLSYEQYFGPGTRLTVT.

For the CDR3, the DNA is TGTGCCAGCAGCTTACGGACTAGCGTTTTGGGCACAGATACGCAGTATTTT. This encodes CASSLRTSVLGTDTQYF. The chain joins TRBV7-9 to TRBJ2-3, with 9 bases identical to TRBD2. This CDR3 has 17 amino acids. V trimming: 2 bases; J trimming: 1 base; junction bases outside the gene matches: 7. Looked up from germline, CDR1 is SEHNR and CDR2 is FQNEAQ (reference sequence).

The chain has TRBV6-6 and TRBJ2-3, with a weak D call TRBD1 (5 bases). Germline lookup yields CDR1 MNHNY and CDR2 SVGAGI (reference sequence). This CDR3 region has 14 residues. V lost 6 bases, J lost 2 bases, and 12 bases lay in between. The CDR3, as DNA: TGTGCCAGCAGCCTACGGACACCCACAGATACGCAGTATTTT. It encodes CASSLRTPTDTQYF.

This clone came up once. DNA of the CDR3: TGTGCCAGCAGTGCCGGGGGTTACGAGCAGTACTTC. This gives the protein CASSAGGYEQYF. The J gene is TRBJ2-7, the V gene TRBV27; tentatively, D is TRBD2 (6 bases). Trimming took off 5 bases at V and 4 bases at J, with 9 bases between the two ends. CDR1 is MNHEY and CDR2 is SMNVEV in the germline V gene (reference sequence). The CDR3 runs 12 residues.

The CDR3 DNA is TGTGCCATCAGTGACAGGGGGCTTAGTGAAAAACTGTTTTTT. This translates into CAISDRGLSEKLFF. This chain connects TRBV10-3 to TRBJ1-4; TRBD1 aligns across 8 bases. The CDR3 extends over 14 amino acids. J gave up 7 bases and V 3 bases, and 4 bases lay outside the gene matches. Germline V gene lookup returns CDR1 ENHRY and CDR2 SYGVKD.

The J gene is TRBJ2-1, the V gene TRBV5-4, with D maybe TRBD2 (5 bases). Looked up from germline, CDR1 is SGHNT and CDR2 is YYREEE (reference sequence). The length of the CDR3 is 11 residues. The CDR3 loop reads CAFHLGIEQFF. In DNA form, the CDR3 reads TGTGCTTTTCACCTCGGGATTGAGCAGTTCTTC.

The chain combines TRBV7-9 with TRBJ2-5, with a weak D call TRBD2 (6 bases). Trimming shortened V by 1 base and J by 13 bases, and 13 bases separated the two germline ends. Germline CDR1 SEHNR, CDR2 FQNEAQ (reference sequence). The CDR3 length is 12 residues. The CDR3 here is CASSLEGRSPYF. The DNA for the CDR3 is TGTGCCAGCAGCTTAGAGGGGAGGAGCCCGTACTTC.

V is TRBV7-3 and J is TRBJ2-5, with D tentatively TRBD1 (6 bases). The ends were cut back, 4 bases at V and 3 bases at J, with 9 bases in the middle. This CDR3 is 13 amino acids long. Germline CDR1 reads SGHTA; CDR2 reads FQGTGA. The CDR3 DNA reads TGTGCCAGCAGCTCGCACAGGGAAGAGACCCAGTACTTC. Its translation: CASSSHREETQYF.